This TCR beta chain was sequenced in a study of T cell responses to AZD1222 COVID-19 vaccine (dated by TCRdb to the early 2020s). A note on the overall study: A total of over 230 trial participants underwent TCR sequencing, of whom approximately 210 received two doses of AZD1222 and around 25 received two doses of the MenACWY control vaccine. Trial participants were enrolled into age subgroups of 18-55, 56-69 and 70-plus years, which contained roughly 150, 30 and 60 TCR-sequenced participants, respectively.

The junction carries 11 bases between V and J, which are trimmed by 1 base and 0 bases respectively. The CDR3 runs 16 residues from the cysteine to the phenylalanine. Just CDR3 DNA is preserved here, 48 bases in frame from base 1. CDR1 is given as MDHEN and CDR2 as SYDVKM, both from the germline V gene. The CDR3 regions of human TCRbeta chains were analyzed by immunosequencing. The study's own analysis went as follows. TCRs in the repertoires were compared against a reference library of SARS-CoV-2-specific TCRs that had been generated with the MIRA antigen-specificity platform. Breadth meant the fraction of unique TCRs that were SARS-CoV-2-associated, whereas depth meant the fraction of total T cells that were SARS-CoV-2-associated. Using the MIRA data, each spike-specific TCR was mapped to the spike region that the TCR reacts to and placed in a CD4 or CD8 class. Log10-transformed breadth and depth values were compared by one-way ANOVA with Sidak's multiple comparisons tests. TCRdb retrieved this table from immuneACCESS and kept in-frame rearrangements only. Not all clones are present; in checked studies, unresolved V genes account for under half, and no reason is known for the remainder. The V and J calls and the clone size are those of that table, but D and trimming were determined from the DNA. The sample table lists 180,000 or so clones, over 80% of them with a count of one. The ten largest clones take up about 1% of the sample.

According to the study, the label for this sample's time point signals: about 28 days (+/-7) after the second vaccine dose. Reading the label with the study, this specimen's treatment or condition is: meningococcal conjugate vaccine given as trial control. Vaccinee samples were obtained from the UK trials COV001 and COV002, which included a single-blind randomized controlled phase 2/3 trial of AZD1222 (ChAdOx1 nCoV-19) in healthy adults. For TCRbeta chain sequencing, PBMC samples from trial participants were taken at day 0 and at day 28 after the second dose. Turning to this clone: Its antigen is not yet known. No base-level quality is on record; no much larger clone is a single base apart.

Study-level results and caveats: Only a handful of AZD1222 recipients were SARS-CoV-2 seropositive at baseline, limiting conclusions about previously exposed vaccinees. Participants were mostly white British, with more females than males. The authors suggested clonal diversity may have been underestimated. The 56-69-year group was small, and its depth increase did not reach significance, likely because of low power. Because no samples from the day 14 peak response were available, repertoires could be characterized only after the peak T cell response. Nearly half of unique spike-specific TCRs reportedly recognized epitopes outside regions mutated in the B.1.351 and B.1.1.7 variants. The whole spike protein was spanned by vaccine-associated CD4 TCRs, and dominant responses were seen in regions 160-218 and 743-854. After two AZD1222 doses, spike-specific TCR breadth and depth were significantly higher than at day 0 and than in MenACWY recipients.

Sequencing was performed on peripheral blood, taken 28 days after the second dose of the MenACWY control vaccine. The sequence was obtained from an adult who received the MenACWY meningococcal vaccine as a control. The receptor chain draws on TRBV28 and TRBJ2-3, with TRBD1 as a weak D call on 6 bases. The bases read TGTGCCAGCAGTTTATCTCCAGGGGCGAGCACAGATACGCAGTATTTT. Its protein product is CASSLSPGASTDTQYF.